The 23 T cell receptor beta chains below come from one sample, sequenced in a study of post-analysis software for immune sequencing data. Study results and caveats: With TRBV5-6, TRBV5-1 and TRBV20-1 included, about five TRBV segments were more frequent in patients than in controls.

Libraries were made from TCR beta cDNA, and they carried unique molecular identifiers. TCRdb re-analysed the PCR reads in MiXCR, keeping a single row per CDR3 protein. The data show fewer than 550,000 distinct CDR3 sequences, with around 34% seen just once and under 7% held by the top ten. Which antigens these TCRs recognize remains unknown. Material for sequencing was blood. Every receptor here comes from a girl aged 2-17 years with multiple sclerosis.

As concerns this clonotype: A read error may produce the germline difference seen at one junction end. This chain joins TRBV10-3 and TRBJ2-7; 15 bases align to TRBD2. Germline values: CDR1 ENHRY, CDR2 SYGVKD. This CDR3 is 19 amino acids long. CDR3 coding DNA: TGTGCCATCAGTGAGCCGGGACTAGCGGGGGGCTCGAGGTACTACAAGCAGTACTTC. This codes for CAISEPGLAGGSRYYKQYF.

This rearrangement joins TRBV6-5 to TRBJ1-2; 9 bases fit TRBD1. The germline V gene has CDR1 MNHEY and CDR2 SVGAGI. Trimming cost V 7 bases and J 10 bases; bases outside gene matches: 13. This CDR3 comprises 14 residues. The CDR3 region has the DNA TGTGCCAGCAATCCACAGGGGGCGCGTGGCGACTACACCTTC. As protein: CASNPQGARGDYTF.

The CDR3 region has the DNA TGTGCCACCTCCAGGGGACCCACCTACGAGCAGTACTTC. Protein sequence: CATSRGPTYEQYF. The chain uses TRBV24-1 and TRBJ2-7; tentative D call: TRBD1 (6 bases). This CDR3 contains 13 residues. V was pared by 9 bases and J by 2 bases, with 13 bases between. CDR1 is KGHDR, CDR2 SFDVKD, per germline.

The chain links TRBV7-9 to TRBJ1-2, with D tentatively TRBD1 (6 bases). The CDR3 sequence is 17 residues long. Looked up from germline, CDR1 is SEHNR and CDR2 is FQNEAQ (reference sequence). V was trimmed by 4 bases and J by 1 base, leaving 19 bases between them. The CDR3 nucleotides read TGTGCCAGCAGCTCATCGGACGGGGGCCGGATTAACTATGGCTACACCTTC. Protein product: CASSSSDGGRINYGYTF.

This chain joins TRBV7-2 and TRBJ1-6; D is uncertain. The CDR3 sequence is 12 residues long. Germline loops: CDR1 SGHTA, CDR2 FQGNSA. Trimming took off 3 bases at V and 9 bases at J, with 6 bases between the two ends. CDR3 in amino acids: CASSFALSPLHF. The CDR3 bases are TGTGCCAGCAGCTTCGCGCTTTCACCCCTCCACTTT.

The rearrangement links TRBV5-1 to TRBJ2-7, with D perhaps assigned TRBD1 or TRBD2 (6 bases each). V was shortened by 4 bases and J by 2 bases, with 22 bases between the two germline ends. In germline, CDR1 is SGHRS, CDR2 YFSETQ. This CDR3 is 17 amino acids long. The DNA of the CDR3 is TGCGCCAGCAGCCCCCGTCCCGTCGGGGGCAATACCTACGAGCAGTACTTC. Its translation is CASSPRPVGGNTYEQYF.

This clonotype was recorded a few times. The V and J genes are TRBV6-5 and TRBJ1-6; 8 bases map to TRBD1. The trim removed 0 bases at V and 10 bases at J, leaving 11 bases unmatched. Germline V CDR1 and CDR2: MNHEY, SVGAGI. The length of the CDR3 is 17 residues. The CDR3 here is CASSYSSTGVGFSPLHF. CDR3 DNA: TGTGCCAGCAGTTACTCCTCGACAGGGGTCGGATTCTCACCCCTCCACTTT.

This chain uses TRBV11-1 with TRBJ2-5; 9 bases align to TRBD2. This CDR3 is 15 amino acids long. CDR1 SGHAT and CDR2 FQDESV come from the germline V gene (reference sequence). J lost 0 bases, V lost 2 bases, and 1 base had no gene match. The CDR3 region has the DNA TGTGCCAGCAGCTTACGACTAGCGGACCAAGAGACCCAGTACTTC. Translation gives CASSLRLADQETQYF.

This sequence joins TRBV14 and TRBJ2-4, with D hard to call. Germline CDR1 is SGHDN and CDR2 is FVKESK. Trimming stripped 5 bases from V and 7 bases from J, with 15 bases between. The CDR3 totals 14 residues. The CDR3 loop reads CASSSPGLGNIQYF. In DNA form, the CDR3 reads TGTGCCAGCAGCTCCCCCGGGTTGGGGAACATTCAGTACTTC.

This clonotype was seen a handful of times. The chain joins TRBV6-5 to TRBJ1-5, with 7 bases matching TRBD1. This CDR3 region has 17 residues. Looked up from germline, CDR1 is MNHEY and CDR2 is SVGAGI. Losses at the gene ends were 4 bases for V and 6 bases for J; bases not matched to a gene: 15. CDR3 in amino acids: CASSSQTGNIVGQPQHF. DNA for the CDR3: TGTGCCAGCAGTTCCCAGACAGGGAATATAGTAGGTCAGCCCCAGCATTTT.

The chain has TRBV20-1 and TRBJ1-6; TRBD1 is a possible D gene (6 bases). From germline, CDR1 is DFQATT and CDR2 SNEGSKA (reference sequence). Trimming shortened V by 5 bases and J by 10 bases, and 18 bases separated the two germline ends. This CDR3 contains 14 residues. The CDR3 nucleotides are TGCAGTGCTGGCGACAGGATAGACGGATCACCCCTCCACTTT. Translation gives CSAGDRIDGSPLHF.

The chain combines TRBV28 with TRBJ1-1; 10 bases are shared with TRBD1. CDR3 length: 16 residues. Germline trimming cut 2 bases from V and 1 base from J; bases unmatched to any gene: 4. From germline, CDR1 is MDHEN and CDR2 SYDVKM. This CDR3 reads CASSLDRGPPNTEAFF. In DNA, the CDR3 is TGTGCCAGCAGTTTAGACAGGGGGCCCCCGAACACTGAAGCTTTCTTT.

In this sample, this clonotype turned up many times. The genes are TRBV5-1 and TRBJ2-7, with D possibly TRBD2 on 6 matching bases. The V end lost 3 bases, the J end lost 1 base, and 8 bases lay between the germline ends. The CDR3 spans 13 residues. The germline CDR1 and CDR2 sequences are SGHRS and YFSETQ. The CDR3 DNA reads TGCGCCAGCAGCTCCGGAGGGTCCTACGAGCAGTACTTC. Protein: CASSSGGSYEQYF.

This chain connects TRBV15 to TRBJ2-1; the match to TRBD2 covers 8 bases. The CDR3 loop spans 16 amino acids. Germline loops: CDR1 LNHNV, CDR2 YYDKDF (reference sequence). The V and J ends lost 0 bases and 3 bases, in that order; junction bases with no gene match: 4. The CDR3 here is CATSRDMAGGYNEQFF. In nucleotides, the CDR3 is TGTGCCACCAGCAGAGATATGGCGGGGGGCTACAATGAGCAGTTCTTC.

This sequence joins TRBV5-1 and TRBJ2-3; D remains ambiguous. The CDR3 loop spans 14 amino acids. The V end was cut by 0 bases, the J end by 6 bases, with 11 bases between. Germline-derived CDR1 and CDR2 are SGHRS and YFSETQ. CDR3 loop: CASSLAQPHDTQYF. The CDR3 DNA reads as TGCGCCAGCAGCTTGGCACAACCACATGATACGCAGTATTTT.

This clonotype has only a few counts. The V call is TRBV15, the J call TRBJ2-5, with 7 bases lining up with TRBD2. Germline CDR1 and CDR2: LNHNV and YYDKDF (reference sequence). With 0 bases clipped from V and 5 bases from J, the junction kept 3 bases outside the gene matches. The CDR3 sequence is 14 residues long. The CDR3 is CATSRDPSGETQYF. CDR3 coding DNA: TGTGCCACCAGCAGAGATCCTAGCGGTGAGACCCAGTACTTC. Full variable domain (rest looked up from reference TRBV15 and TRBJ2-5): DAMVIQNPRYQVTQFGKPVTLSCSQTLNHNVMYWYQQKSSQAPKLLFHYYDKDFNNEADTPDNFQSRRPNTSFCFLDIRSPGLGDTAMYLCATSRDPSGETQYFGPGTRLLVL.

This sequence joins TRBV5-1 and TRBJ2-3; 14 bases fit TRBD2. V shed 3 bases, J shed 3 bases, and the junction held 6 bases outside the gene matches. Germline lookup yields CDR1 SGHRS and CDR2 YFSETQ. This CDR3 region has 17 residues. The CDR3, as DNA: TGCGCCAGCAGCTCCCGGACTAGCGGGGGGCCAACAGATACGCAGTATTTT. This translates into CASSSRTSGGPTDTQYF.

The chain uses TRBV20-1 and TRBJ1-1; 8 bases align to TRBD1. Trimming removed 0 bases from V and 11 bases from J; junction bases left unmatched: 11. The CDR3 runs to 14 residues. CDR1 and CDR2 from the germline V gene are DFQATT and SNEGSKA (reference sequence). CDR3 residues: CSARDQRTGMGAFF. The CDR3, as DNA: TGCAGTGCTAGAGATCAAAGGACAGGGATGGGGGCTTTCTTT.

In this sample, this clonotype turned up a few times. This chain uses TRBV7-8 with TRBJ1-1; a possible D gene is TRBD1 (6 bases). This CDR3 contains 15 residues. V lost 6 bases to trimming and J lost 1 base, with 15 bases between them. Germline V gene sequence: CDR1 SGHVS, CDR2 FQNEAQ. CDR3 region: CASSRKSGQNTEAFF. The CDR3 DNA sequence: TGTGCCAGCAGTCGGAAGTCGGGACAGAACACTGAAGCTTTCTTT.

This chain links TRBV24-1 with TRBJ2-5, with unresolved D. The V end was cut by 2 bases, the J end by 4 bases, with 4 bases between. CDR3 length: 12 residues. Germline V gene sequence: CDR1 KGHDR, CDR2 SFDVKD. CDR3 residues: CATSDSGETQYF. CDR3 in DNA: TGTGCCACCAGTGATTCAGGAGAGACCCAGTACTTC.

The chain uses TRBV28 and TRBJ2-1, with a possible D match to TRBD2 (7 bases). The CDR3 is 15 amino acids. Per the germline V gene, CDR1 is MDHEN and CDR2 is SYDVKM. The V and J ends lost 4 bases and 7 bases respectively, with 17 bases between them. DNA for the CDR3: TGTGCCAGCAGTTGGGGTGGGGGGGCCGAAAATGAGCAGTTCTTC. This encodes CASSWGGGAENEQFF.

The chain couples TRBV6-1 to TRBJ1-1, with a possible D match to TRBD1 (5 bases). The CDR3 sequence is 14 residues long. The germline gives CDR1 MNHNS, CDR2 SASEGT. Trimming shortened V by 8 bases and J by 1 base, and 14 bases separated the two germline ends. CDR3 sequence reads: CASQKFDRNTEAFF. The CDR3 region has the DNA TGTGCCAGCCAAAAATTCGACAGGAACACTGAAGCTTTCTTT.

V gene TRBV6-4 combines with J gene TRBJ2-1; 11 nucleotides agree with TRBD2. Germline loops: CDR1 MRHNA, CDR2 SNTAGT. This CDR3 spans 15 amino acids. Trimming removed 6 bases from V and 8 bases from J; junction bases left unmatched: 9. The CDR3 coding sequence is TGTGCCAGCAGCTTTGTAGCGGGGGGGCCGGATGAGCAGTTCTTC. Amino acid sequence: CASSFVAGGPDEQFF.